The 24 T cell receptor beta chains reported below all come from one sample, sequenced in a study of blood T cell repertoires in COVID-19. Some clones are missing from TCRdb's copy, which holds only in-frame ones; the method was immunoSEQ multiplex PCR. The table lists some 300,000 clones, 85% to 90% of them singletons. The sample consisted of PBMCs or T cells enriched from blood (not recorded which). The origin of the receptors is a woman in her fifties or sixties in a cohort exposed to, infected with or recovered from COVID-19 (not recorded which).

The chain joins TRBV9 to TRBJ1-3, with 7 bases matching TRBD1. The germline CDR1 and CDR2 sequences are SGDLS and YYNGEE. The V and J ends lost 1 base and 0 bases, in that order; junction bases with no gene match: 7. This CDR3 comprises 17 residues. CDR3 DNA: TGTGCCAGCAGCGTACAGGGGGGACAGAGCTCTGGAAACACCATATATTTT. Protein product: CASSVQGGQSSGNTIYF.

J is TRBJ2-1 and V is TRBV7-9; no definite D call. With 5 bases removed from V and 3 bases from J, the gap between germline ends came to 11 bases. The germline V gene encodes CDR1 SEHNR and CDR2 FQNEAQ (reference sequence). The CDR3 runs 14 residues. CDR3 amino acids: CASSILQDYNEQFF. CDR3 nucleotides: TGTGCCAGCAGCATCCTTCAGGACTACAATGAGCAGTTCTTC.

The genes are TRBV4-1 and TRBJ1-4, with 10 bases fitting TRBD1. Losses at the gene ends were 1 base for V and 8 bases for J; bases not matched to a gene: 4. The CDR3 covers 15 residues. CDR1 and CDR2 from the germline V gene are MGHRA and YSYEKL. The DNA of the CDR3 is TGCGCCAGCAGCCAAGGGGACAGGGGTTACGAAAAACTGTTTTTT. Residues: CASSQGDRGYEKLFF.

This CDR3 reads CASSLRPESNQPQHF. The CDR3 DNA sequence: TGTGCCAGCAGTTTGAGGCCTGAGAGCAATCAGCCCCAGCATTTT. The rearrangement uses TRBV27 and TRBJ1-5, with unresolved D. CDR1 is MNHEY and CDR2 is SMNVEV in the germline V gene (reference sequence). The V gene lost 3 bases and the J gene lost 1 base, with 10 bases spanning the gap. CDR3 length: 15 amino acids.

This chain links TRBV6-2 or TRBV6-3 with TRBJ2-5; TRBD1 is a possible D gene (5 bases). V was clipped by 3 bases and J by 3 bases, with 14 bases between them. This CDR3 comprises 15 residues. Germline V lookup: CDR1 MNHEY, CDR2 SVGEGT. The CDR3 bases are TGTGCCAGCAGTTATATAAGGGGAACGGAAGAGACCCAGTACTTC. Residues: CASSYIRGTEETQYF.

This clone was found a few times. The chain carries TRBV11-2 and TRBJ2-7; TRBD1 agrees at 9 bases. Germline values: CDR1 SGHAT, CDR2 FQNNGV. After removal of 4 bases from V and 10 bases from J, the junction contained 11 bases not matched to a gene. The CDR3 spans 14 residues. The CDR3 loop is CASSSERGQGVQYF. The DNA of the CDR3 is TGTGCCAGCAGCTCGGAACGGGGACAGGGTGTTCAGTACTTC. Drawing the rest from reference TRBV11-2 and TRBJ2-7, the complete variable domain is EAGVAQSPRYKIIEKRQSVAFWCNPISGHATLYWYQQILGQGPKLLIQFQNNGVVDDSQLPKDRFSAERLKGVDSTLKIQPAKLEDSAVYLCASSSERGQGVQYFGPGTRLTVT.

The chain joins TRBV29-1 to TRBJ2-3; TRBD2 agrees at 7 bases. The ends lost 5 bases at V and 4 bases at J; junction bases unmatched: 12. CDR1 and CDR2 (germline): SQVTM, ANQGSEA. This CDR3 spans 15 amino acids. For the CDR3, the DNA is TGCAGCGTTAAAGGACTAGTTCGGTCCCCAGATACGCAGTATTTT. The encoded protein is CSVKGLVRSPDTQYF.

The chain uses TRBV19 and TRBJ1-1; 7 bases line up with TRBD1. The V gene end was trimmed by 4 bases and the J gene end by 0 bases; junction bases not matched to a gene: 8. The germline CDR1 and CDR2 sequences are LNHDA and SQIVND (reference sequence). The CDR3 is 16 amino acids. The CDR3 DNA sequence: TGTGCCAGTAGTACCAGAACAGGGGCTATGAACACTGAAGCTTTCTTT. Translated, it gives CASSTRTGAMNTEAFF. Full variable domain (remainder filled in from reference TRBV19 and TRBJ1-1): DGGITQSPKYLFRKEGQNVTLSCEQNLNHDAMYWYRQDPGQGLRLIYYSQIVNDFQKGDIAEGYSVSREKKESFPLTVTSAQKNPTAFYLCASSTRTGAMNTEAFFGQGTRLTVV.

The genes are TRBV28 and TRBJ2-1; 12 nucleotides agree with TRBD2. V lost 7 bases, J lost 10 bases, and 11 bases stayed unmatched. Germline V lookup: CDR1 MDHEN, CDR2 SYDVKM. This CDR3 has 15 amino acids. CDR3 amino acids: CASTPSGRASSEQFF. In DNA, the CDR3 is TGTGCCAGCACTCCTAGCGGGAGGGCCTCCTCGGAGCAGTTCTTC. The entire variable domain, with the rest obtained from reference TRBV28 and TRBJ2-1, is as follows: DVKVTQSSRYLVKRTGEKVFLECVQDMDHENMFWYRQDPGLGLRLIYFSYDVKMKEKGDIPEGYSVSREKKERFSLILESASTNQTSMYLCASTPSGRASSEQFFGPGTRLTVL.

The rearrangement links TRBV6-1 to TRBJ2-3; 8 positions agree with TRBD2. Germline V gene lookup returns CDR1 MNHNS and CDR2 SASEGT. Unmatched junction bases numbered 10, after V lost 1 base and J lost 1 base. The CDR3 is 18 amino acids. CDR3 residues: CASSEGVGSGMGTDTQYF. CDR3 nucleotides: TGTGCCAGCAGTGAAGGGGTTGGTAGCGGGATGGGCACAGATACGCAGTATTTT.

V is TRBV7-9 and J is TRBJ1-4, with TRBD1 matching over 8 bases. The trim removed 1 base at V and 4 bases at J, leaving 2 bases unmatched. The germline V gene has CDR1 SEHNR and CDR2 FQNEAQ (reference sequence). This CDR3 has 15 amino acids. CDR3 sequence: CASSLGTGSNEKLFF. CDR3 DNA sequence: TGTGCCAGCAGCTTAGGGACAGGGAGTAATGAAAAACTGTTTTTT.

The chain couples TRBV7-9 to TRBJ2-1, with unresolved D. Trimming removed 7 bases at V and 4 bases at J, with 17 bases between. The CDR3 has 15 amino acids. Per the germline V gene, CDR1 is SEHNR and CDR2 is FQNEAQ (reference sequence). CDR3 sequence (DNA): TGTGCCAGCACCGAGGAACTGCTAGAGTACAATGAGCAGTTCTTC. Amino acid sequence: CASTEELLEYNEQFF.

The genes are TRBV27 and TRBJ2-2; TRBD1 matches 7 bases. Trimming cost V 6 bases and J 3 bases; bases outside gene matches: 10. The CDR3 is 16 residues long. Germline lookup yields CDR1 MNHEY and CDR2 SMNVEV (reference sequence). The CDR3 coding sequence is TGTGCCAGCAGACGACAGGGACGCATAGACACCGGGGAGCTGTTTTTT. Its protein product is CASRRQGRIDTGELFF.

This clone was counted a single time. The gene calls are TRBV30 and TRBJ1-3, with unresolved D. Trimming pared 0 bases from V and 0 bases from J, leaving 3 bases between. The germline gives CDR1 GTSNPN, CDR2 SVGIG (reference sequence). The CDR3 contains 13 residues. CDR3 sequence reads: CAWSVRSGNTIYF. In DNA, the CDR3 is TGTGCCTGGAGTGTTCGCTCTGGAAACACCATATATTTT.

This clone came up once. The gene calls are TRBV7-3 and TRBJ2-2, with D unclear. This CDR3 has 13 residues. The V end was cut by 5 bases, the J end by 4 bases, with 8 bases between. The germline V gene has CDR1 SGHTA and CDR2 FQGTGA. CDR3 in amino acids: CASSHSSTGELFF. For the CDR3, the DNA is TGTGCCAGCAGCCATTCGAGCACCGGGGAGCTGTTTTTT.

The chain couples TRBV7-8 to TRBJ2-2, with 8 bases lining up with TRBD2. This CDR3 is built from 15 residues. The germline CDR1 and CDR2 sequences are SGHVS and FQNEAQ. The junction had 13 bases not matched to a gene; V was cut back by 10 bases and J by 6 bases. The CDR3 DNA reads TGTGCCACCTTAGCAGTAGCGGGATCAGCCGGGGAGCTGTTTTTT. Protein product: CATLAVAGSAGELFF. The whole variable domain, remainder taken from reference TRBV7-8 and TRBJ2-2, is GAGVSQSPRYKVAKRGQDVALRCDPISGHVSLFWYQQALGQGPEFLTYFQNEAQLDKSGLPSDRFFAERPEGSVSTLKIQRTQQEDSAVYLCATLAVAGSAGELFFGEGSRLTVL.

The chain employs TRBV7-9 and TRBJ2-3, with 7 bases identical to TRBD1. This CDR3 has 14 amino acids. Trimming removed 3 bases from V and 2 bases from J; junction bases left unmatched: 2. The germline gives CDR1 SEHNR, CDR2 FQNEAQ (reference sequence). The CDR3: CASSLTGYTDTQYF. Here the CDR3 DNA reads TGTGCCAGCAGCTTGACAGGGTACACAGATACGCAGTATTTT.

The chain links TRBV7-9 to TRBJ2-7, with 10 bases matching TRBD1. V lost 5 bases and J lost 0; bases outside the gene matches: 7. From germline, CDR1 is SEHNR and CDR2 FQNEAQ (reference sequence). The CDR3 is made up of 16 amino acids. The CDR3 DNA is TGTGCCAGCAGCGCTCTCGACAGGGGGCTCTCCTACGAGCAGTACTTC. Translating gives CASSALDRGLSYEQYF. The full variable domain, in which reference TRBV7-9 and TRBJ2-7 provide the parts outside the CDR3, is DTGVSQNPRHKITKRGQNVTFRCDPISEHNRLYWYRQTLGQGPEFLTYFQNEAQLEKSRLLSDRFSAERPKGSFSTLEIQRTEQGDSAMYLCASSALDRGLSYEQYFGPGTRLTVT.

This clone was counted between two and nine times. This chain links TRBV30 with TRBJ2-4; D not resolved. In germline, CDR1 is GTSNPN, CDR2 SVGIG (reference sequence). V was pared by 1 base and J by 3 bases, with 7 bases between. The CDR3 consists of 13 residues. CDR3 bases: TGTGCCTGGAGTGGTTACTTCAAAAACATTCAGTACTTC. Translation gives CAWSGYFKNIQYF.

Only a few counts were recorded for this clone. The CDR3 nucleotides are TGTGCCATCAGATCGGACAGGGCGGGTGAAAAACTGTTTTTT. It specifies CAIRSDRAGEKLFF. The gene calls are TRBV10-3 and TRBJ1-4; the match to TRBD1 covers 8 bases. This CDR3 is built from 14 residues. Unmatched junction bases numbered 7, after V lost 6 bases and J lost 7 bases. The germline CDR1 and CDR2 sequences are ENHRY and SYGVKD.

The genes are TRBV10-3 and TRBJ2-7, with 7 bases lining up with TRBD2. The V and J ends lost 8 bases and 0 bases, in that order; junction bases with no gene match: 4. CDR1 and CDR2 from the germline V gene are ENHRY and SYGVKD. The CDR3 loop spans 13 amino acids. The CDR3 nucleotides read TGTGCCATCGGGGCTAGCGGCTCCTACGAGCAGTACTTC. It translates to CAIGASGSYEQYF.

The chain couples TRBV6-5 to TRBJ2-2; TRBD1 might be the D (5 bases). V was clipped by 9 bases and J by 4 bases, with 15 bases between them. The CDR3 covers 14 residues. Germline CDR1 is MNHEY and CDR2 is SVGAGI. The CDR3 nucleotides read TGTGCCAGTTACAAGAAGGGGCGCACCGGGGAGCTGTTTTTT. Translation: CASYKKGRTGELFF.

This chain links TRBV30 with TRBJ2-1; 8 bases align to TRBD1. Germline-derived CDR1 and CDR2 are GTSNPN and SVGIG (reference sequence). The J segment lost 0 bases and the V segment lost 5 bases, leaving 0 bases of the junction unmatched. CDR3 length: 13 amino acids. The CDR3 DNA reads TGTGCCTGGGGGACAGGCTCCTACAATGAGCAGTTCTTC. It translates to CAWGTGSYNEQFF.

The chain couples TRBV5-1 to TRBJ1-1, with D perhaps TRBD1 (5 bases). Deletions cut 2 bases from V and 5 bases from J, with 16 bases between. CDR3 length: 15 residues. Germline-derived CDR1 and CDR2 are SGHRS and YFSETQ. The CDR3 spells CASSLGGAGGTEAFF. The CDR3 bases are TGCGCCAGCAGCTTAGGAGGGGCCGGGGGAACTGAAGCTTTCTTT.